The source of this T cell receptor (beta chain) is a study of CD8 T cells in ankylosing spondylitis. Using quantitative 5'-RACE with molecular barcodes, the authors made TCR beta libraries. One entry per CDR3 protein results from TCRdb running MiXCR on the 5' RACE reads. The sample records 650,000 to 800,000 distinct CDR3 sequences, around 20% being singletons. Study-wide results and caveats: Peripheral blood samples showed relatively rare disease-linked clones, and these clones were CD8+. A motif of 7 to 9 highly homologous TCR beta variants was seen as apparently characteristic of ankylosing spondylitis blood.

This clonotype was recorded at least ten times. Its antigen is unknown. The CDR3 totals 15 residues. The germline CDR1 and CDR2 sequences are SGHDT and YYEEEE. Trimming stripped 4 bases from V and 2 bases from J, with 12 bases between. The receptor comes from a male donor with ankylosing spondylitis. Sequencing was performed on blood, either unsorted or a sorted T cell fraction (not recorded which). The V call is TRBV5-6, the J call TRBJ1-4; D gene ambiguous. CDR3 amino acids: CASSPAGRTNEKLFF. Written as DNA, the CDR3 is TGTGCCAGCAGCCCCGCCGGCCGCACTAATGAAAAACTGTTTTTT.